This TCR beta chain was observed in a study of response to subunit inactivated influenza vaccine (dated by TCRdb to the late 2010s). For the wider study: To follow how T cells responded to a trivalent subunit inactivated influenza vaccine, the researchers relied on deep quantitative profiling of the T cell receptor repertoire.

The method was RT-PCR. TCRdb lists the instrument as Illumina HiSeq 2500. TCRdb reworked the public reads: Q25 trimming with fastp, MiXCR clone assembly, productive beta chains retained. Each record represents a unique CDR3 protein, reported with the most common genes and DNA among its rows. The sample profile shows about 540,000 distinct CDR3 sequences; approximately 24% of them were found once. The ten largest clonotypes hold approximately 3% of the sample. The CDR3 starts with the cysteine, ends with the phenylalanine, and has 15 residues. Only the CDR3 region is kept as DNA, spanning 45 bases read in frame from base 1. The V and J ends are trimmed by 3 bases and 7 bases, leaving 16 bases between them. CDR1 and CDR2 were assigned from the germline V gene as MGHDK and SYGVNS. A word on this clonotype: It lacks a known antigen. The sample holds no much larger clone one base away, and base qualities are not on file.

Study-wide conclusions, independent of this receptor: The authors proposed that each seasonal influenza vaccination may bring in only a limited number of new T cells.

The sample was also linked to a second study, of T cells expressing NK-cell markers. According to the second study: 5'RACE template switching, by which a universal primer site and unique molecular identifiers were added, was used to make TCR beta cDNA libraries. Fewer than ten donors provided sorted CD3+CD56+NKG2C+, CD3+CD56+NKG2C- and CD3+CD56-NKG2C+ T-cell subsets, whose TCR beta-chain repertoires were profiled. Among the eight sequenced donors, seven were HCMV-seropositive and one was HCMV-seronegative. In several experiments an anti-gammadeltaTCR antibody was added to restrict sorting to alphabetaTCR-expressing T cells. In more than five donors, the dominant CD3+CD56+NKG2C+ clonotypes were found to rank among the top 10 CD8+ clonotypes and to make up roughly 1.0-7.0% of CD8+ T cells. Those dominant clonotypes were again the most abundant among CD3+CD56-NKG2C+ cells in several donors, at about 28.3-65%. Whether the expanded NKG2C-expressing T cell clones were specific for HCMV antigens remained unclear. All eight donors whose samples were sequenced were randomly selected healthy volunteers, three of them men and five women. To determine HCMV serostatus, a commercial ELISA kit was used to detect HCMV-specific IgG in serum. Ficoll density gradient centrifugation was used to isolate peripheral blood mononuclear cells from blood. CD4+ and CD8+ T cells were isolated from PBMC by magnetic immunoseparation with Miltenyi isolation kits. Priming for cDNA synthesis came from the TCR beta constant segment, and two successive PCR amplification steps followed. Libraries were sequenced as 2 x 150 bp reads on Illumina HiSeq 2000/2500, MiSeq or NextSeq. MIGEC was used to demultiplex reads and group reads by UMI, and MiTCR was used to assemble and quantify clonotypes. To remove erroneous sequences, TCR cDNA sequences were retained only when supported by two or more reads. The tcR package was used for downstream repertoire analysis, and clonotypes were matched between fractions using CDR3 nucleotide sequence together with V segment. VDJmatch was used to annotate antigen specificity against VDJdb, with one amino acid substitution in CDR3 permitted.

The clonotype originates from a man aged 45 to 65 who received an inactivated influenza vaccine. Donor details come from another sample of the same person, matched by shared clones. Sample: CD4+ T cells sorted from PBMCs, taken roughly 13 days after vaccination. The V gene is TRBV25-1 and the J gene is TRBJ2-1; 6 matching bases give a weak D call of TRBD2. In nucleotides, the sequence is TGTGCCAGCAGTGAGGCCAGCGGAGGGCTTAATGAGCAGTTCTTC. The translation is CASSEASGGLNEQFF. When the CDR3 is completed using the reference TRBV25-1 and TRBJ2-1 genes on either side, the full variable domain is EADIYQTPRYLVIGTGKKITLECSQTMGHDKMYWYQQDPGMELHLIHYSYGVNSTEKGDLSSESTVSRIRTEHFPLTLESARPSHTSQYLCASSEASGGLNEQFFGPGTRLTVL.